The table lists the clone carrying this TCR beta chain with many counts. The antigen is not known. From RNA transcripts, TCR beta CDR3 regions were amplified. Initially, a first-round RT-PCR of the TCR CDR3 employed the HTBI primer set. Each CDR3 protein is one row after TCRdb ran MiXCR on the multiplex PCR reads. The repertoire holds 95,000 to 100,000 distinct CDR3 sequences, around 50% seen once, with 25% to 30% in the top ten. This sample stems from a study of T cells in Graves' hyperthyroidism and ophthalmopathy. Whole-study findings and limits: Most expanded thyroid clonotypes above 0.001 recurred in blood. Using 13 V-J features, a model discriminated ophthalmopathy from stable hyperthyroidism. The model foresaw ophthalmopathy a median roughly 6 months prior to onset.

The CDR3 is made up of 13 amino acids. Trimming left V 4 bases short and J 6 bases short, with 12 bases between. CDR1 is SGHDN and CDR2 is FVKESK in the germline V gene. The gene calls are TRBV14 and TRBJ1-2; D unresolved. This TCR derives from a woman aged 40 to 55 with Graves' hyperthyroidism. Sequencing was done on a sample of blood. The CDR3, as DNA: TGTGCCAGCAGCCTCTACGGGTTAGATGGCTACACCTTC. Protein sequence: CASSLYGLDGYTF.